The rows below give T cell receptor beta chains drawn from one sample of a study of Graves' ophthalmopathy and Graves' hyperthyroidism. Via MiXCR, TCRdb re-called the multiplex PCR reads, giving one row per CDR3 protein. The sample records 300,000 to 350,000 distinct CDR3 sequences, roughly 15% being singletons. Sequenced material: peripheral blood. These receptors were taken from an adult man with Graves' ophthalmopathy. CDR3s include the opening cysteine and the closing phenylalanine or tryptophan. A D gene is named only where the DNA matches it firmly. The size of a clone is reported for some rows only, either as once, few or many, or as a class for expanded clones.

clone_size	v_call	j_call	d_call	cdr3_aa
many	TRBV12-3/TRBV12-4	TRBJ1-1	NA	CASSFGQNTEAFF
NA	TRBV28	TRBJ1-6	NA	CASSSGDGSPLHF
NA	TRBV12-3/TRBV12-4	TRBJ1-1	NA	CASSRPRSGVTEAFF
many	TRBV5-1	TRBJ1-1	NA	CASSLAKGMNTEAFF
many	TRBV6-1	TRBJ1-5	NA	CASSKLFDQPQHF
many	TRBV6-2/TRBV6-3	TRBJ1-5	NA	CASSSGRRYSNQPQHF
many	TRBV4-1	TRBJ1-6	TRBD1	CASSQTGTGNSPLHF
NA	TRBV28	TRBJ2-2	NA	CASSGPANTGELFF
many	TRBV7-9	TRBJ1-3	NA	CSYSENTIYF
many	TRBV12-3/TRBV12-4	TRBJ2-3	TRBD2	CASRGLAGVGGTDTQYF
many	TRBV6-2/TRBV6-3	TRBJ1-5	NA	CASTGIRGGGNQPQHF
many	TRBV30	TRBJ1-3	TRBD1	CAWRGLGQALSGNTIYF
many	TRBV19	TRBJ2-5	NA	CASSGVAEGQETQYF
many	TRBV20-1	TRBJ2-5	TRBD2	CSAPRSGEETQYF
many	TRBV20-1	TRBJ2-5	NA	CSARFSLLALQETQYF
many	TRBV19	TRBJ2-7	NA	CASSIDGYEQYF
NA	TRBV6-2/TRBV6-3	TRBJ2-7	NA	CASSYWSGVGAYEQYF
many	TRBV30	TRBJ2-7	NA	CAWRMRLGGGQYF
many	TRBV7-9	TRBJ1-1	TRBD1	CASSLASQGNAFF
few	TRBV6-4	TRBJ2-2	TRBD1	CAGQGVTTGELFF
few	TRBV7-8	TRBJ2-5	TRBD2	CASSLTSGSLETQYF
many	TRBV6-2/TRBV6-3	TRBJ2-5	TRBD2	CASSYGGTSGSRETQYF
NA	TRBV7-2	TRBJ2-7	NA	CASSPSYYEQYF
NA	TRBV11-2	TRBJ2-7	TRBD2	CASSLSGTDLAGRGQYF
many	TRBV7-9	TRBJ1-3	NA	CASSLAYRDMGGNTIYF
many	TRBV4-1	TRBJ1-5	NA	CASSQDPSGGGQPQHF
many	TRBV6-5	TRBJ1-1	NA	CASSPPLRTTEAFF
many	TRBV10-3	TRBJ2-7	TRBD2	CAISEGTSGRTGEQYF
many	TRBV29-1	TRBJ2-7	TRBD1	CSVYRGYEQYF
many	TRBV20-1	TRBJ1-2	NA	CSAPLSYGYTF
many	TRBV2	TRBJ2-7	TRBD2	CASSPLAGTYEQYF
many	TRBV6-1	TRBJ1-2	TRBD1	CASSEAGTGLSYGYTF
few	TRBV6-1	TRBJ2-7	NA	CATQRYRGSYEQYF
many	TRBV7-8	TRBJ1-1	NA	CASSLISGRGRNEAFF
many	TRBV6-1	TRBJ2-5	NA	CASSEIPGPLPETQYF
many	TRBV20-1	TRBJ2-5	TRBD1	CSAKGAVIETQYF
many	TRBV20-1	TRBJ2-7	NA	CSGRPVGFDREQYF
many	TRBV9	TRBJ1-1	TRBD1	CASSETGSAEAFF
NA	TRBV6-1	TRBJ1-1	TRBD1	CASKGQYTEAFF
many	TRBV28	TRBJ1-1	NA	CASSGGHYTEAFF
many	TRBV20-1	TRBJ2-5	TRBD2	CSARPQREAWGETQYF
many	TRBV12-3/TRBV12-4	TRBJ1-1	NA	CASSTPAANTEAFF
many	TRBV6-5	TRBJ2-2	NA	CASSYSGLTGELFF
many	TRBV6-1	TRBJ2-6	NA	CASRGGTTMSGANVLTF
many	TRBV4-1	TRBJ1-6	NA	CASSPEFSYNSPLHF